These T cell receptor beta chains were read from a single sample in a study of blood T cells in healthy people across ages. TCRdb fed the 5' RACE reads into MiXCR, producing one record per CDR3 protein. The profile shows hundreds of thousands of distinct CDR3 sequences, about 24% of them singletons. These data also formed part of another study, on T cells of mothers and their children.

The specimen was blood. The receptor set was obtained from a boy younger than 18 in good health. Both conserved end residues are part of each CDR3. Fields, in order: D gene, V gene, clone size, J gene, CDR3 protein, CDR3 DNA. The D gene is left open where the match is weak. Some rows mark clone size as missing; the rest say once, few, many or name a class of expanded clone.

>.|TRBV20-1|few|TRBJ2-5
CSAHSDPGPQETQYF
TGCAGTGCCCACTCCGATCCAGGACCGCAAGAGACCCAGTACTTC
>.|TRBV7-9|few|TRBJ2-2
CATWGLHTGELFF
TGTGCAACCTGGGGGCTTCACACCGGGGAGCTGTTTTTT
>TRBD1|TRBV12-3/TRBV12-4|once|TRBJ2-5
CASTQGQGWETQYF
TGTGCCAGCACCCAAGGACAGGGGTGGGAGACCCAGTACTTC
>TRBD2|TRBV7-2|.|TRBJ2-3
CASSPWTSGGMDTQYF
TGTGCCAGCAGCCCCTGGACTAGCGGGGGTATGGATACGCAGTATTTT
>.|TRBV30|few|TRBJ2-3
CAWKGGDTQYF
TGTGCCTGGAAGGGGGGGGATACGCAGTATTTT
>.|TRBV10-3|.|TRBJ2-5
CAISGLGDVEYF
TGTGCCATCAGTGGCCTTGGGGATGTAGAGTACTTC
>.|TRBV20-1|few|TRBJ2-7
CSARGLKETYEQYF
TGCAGTGCTAGAGGTTTGAAGGAAACCTACGAGCAGTACTTC
>.|TRBV20-1|once|TRBJ2-1
CSAQTGPATYNEQFF
TGCAGTGCTCAGACGGGTCCGGCCACCTACAATGAGCAGTTCTTC
>TRBD1|TRBV7-9|many|TRBJ2-5
CASSTGQGWETQYF
TGTGCCAGCAGCACCGGACAGGGGTGGGAGACCCAGTACTTC
>.|TRBV24-1|.|TRBJ2-1
CATSGLSTYNEQFF
TGTGCCACCAGTGGACTGTCGACTTACAATGAGCAGTTCTTC
>.|TRBV5-5|.|TRBJ1-1
CASSSAGTEAFF
TGTGCCAGCAGCTCTGCCGGGACGGAAGCTTTCTTT
>TRBD2|TRBV29-1|.|TRBJ2-1
CSILGGWGGYNEQFF
TGCAGCATCCTCGGGGGGTGGGGGGGCTACAATGAGCAGTTCTTC
>TRBD1|TRBV7-8|few|TRBJ2-7
CASSQVGTGPYEQYF
TGCGCCAGCAGCCAAGTAGGGACAGGGCCCTACGAGCAGTACTTC
>TRBD1|TRBV15|.|TRBJ2-7
CATNRDRGAYEQYF
TGTGCCACCAACCGGGACAGGGGGGCCTACGAGCAGTACTTC
>.|TRBV10-3|.|TRBJ1-6
CAISGDGNSPLHF
TGTGCCATCAGTGGAGACGGTAATTCACCCCTCCACTTT
>.|TRBV6-4|many|TRBJ2-5
CASSEGREPQETQYF
TGTGCCAGCAGTGAGGGCAGGGAGCCACAAGAGACCCAGTACTTC
>.|TRBV3-1|few|TRBJ1-4
CASSQDPLGSNEKLFF
TGTGCCAGCAGCCAAGATCCTCTAGGGAGTAATGAAAAACTGTTTTTT
>.|TRBV25-1|few|TRBJ1-2
CASSADRGSYGYTF
TGTGCCAGCAGTGCCGACCGGGGGAGCTATGGCTACACCTTC
>TRBD1|TRBV7-9|few|TRBJ2-7
CASSSPVRDRSSYEQYF
TGTGCCAGCAGCAGCCCGGTCCGGGACAGGAGCTCCTACGAGCAGTACTTC
>TRBD2|TRBV3-1|.|TRBJ2-1
CASSPTASGGSYNEQFF
TGTGCCAGCAGCCCGACGGCTAGCGGGGGTTCCTACAATGAGCAGTTCTTC